The source of this T cell receptor beta chain is a study of human T cells and chemical hapten exposure. On the study more broadly: Per-sample TCR yield variation was attributed mainly to small pooled library volume differences.

Unique molecular identifiers were linked by the library to individual cDNA molecules. TCRdb called the RACE reads again in MiXCR, with one record for every CDR3 protein. This sample has 40,000 to 50,000 distinct CDR3 sequences, with around 3.8% found just once. This clonotype was detected ten times or more. Its antigen is as yet unknown. The V gene's germline CDR1 is MGHRA and CDR2 YSYEKL. This CDR3 comprises 14 residues. With 4 bases removed from V and 4 bases from J, the gap between germline ends came to 10 bases. This sample's time point: patch test 1, 2 weeks after DPC sensitization. Treatment defined: therapeutic diphenylcyclopropenone sensitization with weekly scalp DPC. Unfractionated whole blood yielded total RNA. Study-wide results and limits: Patch test scores rose with PT1 expanded TCR counts, a positive correlation. The number of TCRs above 1 in 1000 frequency did not change after DPC sensitization.

The sequenced sample was whole blood, obtained in connection with sensitization to the hapten diphenylcyclopropenone (DPC). The rearrangement joins TRBV4-1 to TRBJ2-2; D is perhaps TRBD2 (5 bases). The sequence derives from a man in his forties or fifties with alopecia areata. Some clones in this sample may be carry-over from other donors' samples. CDR3 nucleotides: TGCGCCAGCAGCCCAACTAGTAGCACCGGGGAGCTGTTTTTT. Translation gives CASSPTSSTGELFF.